These 15 T cell receptor beta chains share one sample of origin, sequenced in a study of beta chain features in type 1 diabetes. Reverse transcribing all isolated RNA meant expressed TCRB transcripts were sequenced. Sequencing was performed with immunoSEQ multiplex PCR; in TCRdb, only in-frame clones are kept and a portion is missing. Among hundreds of thousands of clones, about 30% were seen once, and the ten largest hold 0.06% to 0.07%. Source material: naive CD4+ T cells from blood. The receptors were gathered from a man younger than 35 in good health.

About this clone itself: Other DNA variants within this sample encode the same CDR3. CDR3 in DNA: TGTGCCAGCAGCTTAGGACTAGCGGGACAAGAGACCCAGTACTTC. Amino acid sequence: CASSLGLAGQETQYF. The chain links TRBV7-2 to TRBJ2-5; 11 nucleotides match TRBD2. The CDR3 totals 15 residues. V was clipped by 1 base and J by 2 bases; unmatched bases: 0. Per the germline V gene, CDR1 is SGHTA and CDR2 is FQGNSA.

The rearrangement links TRBV11-2 to TRBJ2-7; 10 positions match TRBD2. The CDR3 has 16 amino acids. Trimming took 0 bases from V and 4 from J; bases not matched to a gene: 6. Germline CDR1 reads SGHAT; CDR2 reads FQNNGV. CDR3 amino acids: CASSLEGLANLYEQYF. The CDR3 bases are TGTGCCAGCAGCTTAGAGGGACTAGCGAACCTTTACGAGCAGTACTTC.

The chain couples TRBV30 to TRBJ2-4, with D perhaps assigned TRBD1 or TRBD2 (5 bases each). Trimming took off 0 bases at V and 6 bases at J, with 9 bases between the two ends. CDR1 and CDR2 (germline): GTSNPN, SVGIG (reference sequence). CDR3 size: 13 residues. CDR3 in DNA: TGTGCCTGGAGTGTAACCGGGGCAAACATTCAGTACTTC. Its translation is CAWSVTGANIQYF. The variable domain in full, completed from reference TRBV30 and TRBJ2-4, reads SQTIHQWPATLVQPVGSPLSLECTVEGTSNPNLYWYRQAAGRGLQLLFYSVGIGQISSEVPQNLSASRPQDRQFILSSKKLLLSDSGFYLCAWSVTGANIQYFGAGTRLSVL.

The chain carries TRBV29-1 and TRBJ2-1; 8 nucleotides line up with TRBD2. The CDR3 loop spans 15 amino acids. The germline CDR1 and CDR2 sequences are SQVTM and ANQGSEA. The J segment lost 1 base and the V segment lost 7 bases, leaving 9 bases of the junction unmatched. The CDR3 is CSGSGVAGSYNEQFF. DNA of the CDR3: TGCAGCGGGTCCGGAGTAGCGGGGTCCTACAATGAGCAGTTCTTC.

This clone has just a few counts. The chain joins TRBV9 to TRBJ2-1; TRBD2 aligns across 7 bases. The CDR3 runs 15 residues. The V gene end was trimmed by 0 bases and the J gene end by 7 bases; junction bases not matched to a gene: 7. Germline CDR1 and CDR2: SGDLS and YYNGEE. The CDR3 reads CASSVGGGSTNEQFF. The CDR3 coding sequence is TGTGCCAGCAGCGTAGGGGGCGGGAGTACAAATGAGCAGTTCTTC.

This clone was counted between two and nine times. V usage is TRBV5-4 and J usage is TRBJ2-5, with D unresolved. V shed 2 bases and J shed 4 bases, with 18 bases lying between them. The CDR3 runs to 16 residues. Germline assignment: CDR1 SGHNT and CDR2 YYREEE (reference sequence). The CDR3 here is CASSFESRSDGETQYF. DNA of the CDR3: TGTGCCAGCAGCTTTGAGTCACGCTCGGACGGAGAGACCCAGTACTTC.

This clone was seen more than once but under ten times. This sequence joins TRBV7-2 and TRBJ2-5; 7 bases line up with TRBD2. This CDR3 region has 15 residues. CDR1 and CDR2 (germline): SGHTA, FQGNSA. The junction had 8 bases not matched to a gene; V was cut back by 2 bases and J by 5 bases. The CDR3 loop reads CASSLRLAEGETQYF. The CDR3 DNA reads as TGTGCCAGCAGCTTAAGGCTAGCGGAAGGGGAGACCCAGTACTTC. Full variable domain (missing parts from reference TRBV7-2 and TRBJ2-5): GAGVSQSPSNKVTEKGKDVELRCDPISGHTALYWYRQSLGQGLEFLIYFQGNSAPDKSGLPSDRFSAERTGGSVSTLTIQRTQQEDSAVYLCASSLRLAEGETQYFGPGTRLLVL.

The rearrangement joins TRBV30 to TRBJ2-2; possibly TRBD1 for D (5 bases). V lost 2 bases and J lost 6, with 10 bases in between. This CDR3 is 13 amino acids long. Germline CDR1 and CDR2: GTSNPN and SVGIG (reference sequence). In DNA, the CDR3 is TGTGCCTGGAGTTTAGCCAGGGCCGGGGAGCTGTTTTTT. Its protein product is CAWSLARAGELFF.

This clone has only a few counts. This chain connects TRBV29-1 to TRBJ2-2; 7 bases are shared with TRBD2. The CDR3 is 16 residues long. Looked up from germline, CDR1 is SQVTM and CDR2 is ANQGSEA. The trim removed 2 bases at V and 1 base at J, leaving 7 bases unmatched. CDR3 residues: CSVEWAGVKNTGELFF. Written as DNA, the CDR3 is TGCAGCGTTGAATGGGCGGGGGTGAAGAACACCGGGGAGCTGTTTTTT.

This clone showed up just a few times. Other DNA sequences in the sample encode the same CDR3. For the CDR3, the DNA is TGTGCCAGCAGCGTAGGACAGGGCCCAGATACGCAGTATTTT. Translated: CASSVGQGPDTQYF. V usage is TRBV9 and J usage is TRBJ2-3; 7 bases align to TRBD1. This CDR3 spans 14 amino acids. Germline V gene data show CDR1 as SGDLS and CDR2 as YYNGEE. V was clipped by 0 bases and J by 4 bases; unmatched bases: 2.

This clone was observed a handful of times. The rearrangement uses TRBV7-2 and TRBJ2-3; 10 bases agree with TRBD2. This CDR3 is 13 amino acids long. Unmatched junction bases numbered 6, after V lost 4 bases and J lost 11 bases. Germline V gene sequence: CDR1 SGHTA, CDR2 FQGNSA. CDR3 DNA sequence: TGTGCCAGCAGCTCTAGCGGGAGCGGGGGGCAGTATTTT. Translation gives CASSSSGSGGQYF.

This clone came up once. The J gene is TRBJ2-1, the V gene TRBV6-1, with D perhaps TRBD1 (5 bases). This CDR3 comprises 15 residues. Trimming pared 1 base from V and 3 bases from J, leaving 10 bases between. Germline loops: CDR1 MNHNS, CDR2 SASEGT. CDR3 residues: CASSEGQRLYNEQFF. The CDR3 DNA follows: TGTGCCAGCAGTGAAGGACAGCGCCTCTACAATGAGCAGTTCTTC.

The rearrangement joins TRBV28 to TRBJ2-3, with TRBD2 matching 10 bases. The CDR3 loop spans 18 amino acids. V shed 2 bases and J 0 bases; nucleotides not matched to a gene: 8. Germline CDR1 and CDR2: MDHEN and SYDVKM. The chain's CDR3 is CASSLRLGTSASTDTQYF. CDR3 in DNA: TGTGCCAGCAGTTTAAGACTTGGGACTAGCGCTAGCACAGATACGCAGTATTTT.

The sample holds a few counts of this clone. This chain links TRBV29-1 with TRBJ2-3; possibly TRBD1 for D (6 bases). V was cut by 7 bases and J by 2 bases, with 16 bases left in between. This CDR3 contains 14 residues. Germline V gives CDR1 SQVTM, CDR2 ANQGSEA. The CDR3 bases are TGCAGCGCAACCGGGGACACTAACACAGATACGCAGTATTTT. This codes for CSATGDTNTDTQYF.

There are a few counts of this clone. The chain has TRBV7-9 and TRBJ2-1, with D possibly TRBD2 on 6 matching bases. The V gene's germline CDR1 is SEHNR and CDR2 FQNEAQ (reference sequence). Trimming shortened V by 4 bases and J by 16 bases, and 14 bases separated the two germline ends. The CDR3 totals 11 residues. The CDR3 region has the DNA TGTGCCAGCAGCTCCGGGACTTCCCCATTCTTC. Amino acids: CASSSGTSPFF. Combining the CDR3 with reference TRBV7-9 and TRBJ2-1 gives the whole variable domain DTGVSQNPRHKITKRGQNVTFRCDPISEHNRLYWYRQTLGQGPEFLTYFQNEAQLEKSRLLSDRFSAERPKGSFSTLEIQRTEQGDSAMYLCASSSGTSPFFGPGTRLTVL.